The 27 T cell receptor beta chains in this list originate from one sample, sequenced in a study of shared clonotypes between healthy human individuals. Positively selected for CCR7, the CD45RO-negative cells used as naive CD8 cells excluded terminally differentiated effector memory CD45RA+ cells. Using immunoSEQ multiplex PCR, the repertoire was profiled, and TCRdb retains in-frame clones only, with some absent. Seen here are around 580,000 clones, roughly 98% observed once, and the top ten hold 0.3%. Sequenced input: naive CD8+ T cells sorted from blood. The receptors here all came from a man aged 25 to 45 in good health.

This chain's CDR3 is CASSLVALVGNEQFF. DNA of the CDR3: TGTGCCAGCAGTTTAGTTGCGTTAGTTGGCAATGAGCAGTTCTTC. This chain links TRBV27 with TRBJ2-1; no reliable D call. Germline CDR1 and CDR2: MNHEY and SMNVEV (reference sequence). The CDR3 extends over 15 amino acids. V was pared by 2 bases and J by 6 bases, with 14 bases between.

The CDR3 nucleotides are TGTGCCAGCTCACGAACCTCGGGCAGGCGGGAGACCCAGTACTTC. Its protein product is CASSRTSGRRETQYF. The V and J genes are TRBV18 and TRBJ2-5; no clear D. The germline V and J ends were trimmed by 4 bases and 5 bases, with 17 bases remaining between them. There are 15 residues in the CDR3. Germline V gene data show CDR1 as KGHSH and CDR2 as LQKENI.

The V gene is TRBV7-6, the J gene TRBJ2-7; TRBD2 agrees at 9 bases. Per germline, CDR1 SGHVS and CDR2 FNYEAQ. V gave up 3 bases and J gave up 3 bases; unmatched junction bases: 12. The CDR3 has 17 amino acids. DNA of the CDR3: TGTGCCAGCAGCTTTGTCCTCGCGGGAGGGCCTGACTACGAGCAGTACTTC. This sequence encodes CASSFVLAGGPDYEQYF.

As concerns this clone: Other DNA sequences in the same sample also yield this CDR3. CDR3 sequence (DNA): TGTGCCAGCAGCTTAGTAGGGAGCTCCTACGAGCAGTACTTC. Protein sequence: CASSLVGSSYEQYF. The V call is TRBV7-9, the J call TRBJ2-7, with a tentative D call TRBD2 (5 bases). Trimming cost V 1 base and J 0 bases, with 7 bases left between them. This CDR3 contains 14 residues. Looked up from germline, CDR1 is SEHNR and CDR2 is FQNEAQ (reference sequence). The full variable domain, completed using reference TRBV7-9 and TRBJ2-7, is DTGVSQNPRHKITKRGQNVTFRCDPISEHNRLYWYRQTLGQGPEFLTYFQNEAQLEKSRLLSDRFSAERPKGSFSTLEIQRTEQGDSAMYLCASSLVGSSYEQYFGPGTRLTVT.

The sample holds one count of this clone. This rearrangement joins TRBV4-1 to TRBJ1-5, with D uncertain. Between the trimmed V and J ends, which lost 0 bases and 0 bases, there was a span of 3 bases. The CDR3 spans 14 residues. Germline CDR1 MGHRA, CDR2 YSYEKL. The CDR3 coding sequence is TGCGCCAGCAGCCAAGATAATAGCAATCAGCCCCAGCATTTT. This sequence encodes CASSQDNSNQPQHF.

The chain is built from TRBV9 and TRBJ2-7; D is tentatively TRBD1 or TRBD2 (5 bases each). The CDR3 is made up of 14 amino acids. Deletions cut 0 bases from V and 4 bases from J, with 11 bases between. Per the germline V gene, CDR1 is SGDLS and CDR2 is YYNGEE. Here the CDR3 reads CASSVEDGAYEQYF. In nucleotides, the CDR3 is TGTGCCAGCAGCGTAGAAGACGGGGCGTACGAGCAGTACTTC.

The count of this clone is one. A junction end diverges from the germline sequence, so it may reflect a read error. This chain connects TRBV7-7 to TRBJ2-1; 9 bases align to TRBD1. This CDR3 comprises 16 residues. Germline lookup yields CDR1 SSHAT and CDR2 FNYEAQ (reference sequence). CDR3 sequence: CASSKDPRTGVNEQFF. The CDR3 DNA reads as TGTGCTAGCAGCAAAGACCCCAGGACAGGGGTCAATGAGCAGTTCTTC.

V is TRBV6-5 and J is TRBJ2-5; D is perhaps TRBD1 (5 bases). V gave up 2 bases and J gave up 5 bases, with 6 bases separating them. CDR3 length: 12 residues. Germline values: CDR1 MNHEY, CDR2 SVGAGI. The CDR3 coding sequence is TGTGCCAGCAGTTACGACAGCGAGACCCAGTACTTC. Its translation is CASSYDSETQYF.

This chain uses TRBV5-4 with TRBJ2-7; TRBD2 matches at 13 bases. In germline, CDR1 is SGHNT, CDR2 YYREEE (reference sequence). The V and J ends lost 2 bases and 1 base, in that order; junction bases with no gene match: 3. This CDR3 is 16 amino acids long. In DNA, the CDR3 is TGTGCCAGCAGCTTTAGGACTAGCGGGAGTTCCTACGAGCAGTACTTC. It is translated as CASSFRTSGSSYEQYF.

The chain is built from TRBV28 and TRBJ2-5; D is ambiguous. V lost 3 bases to trimming and J lost 2 bases, with 7 bases between them. The CDR3 covers 13 residues. Germline assignment: CDR1 MDHEN and CDR2 SYDVKM. The CDR3 DNA is TGTGCCAGCAGTTTTAACTTACAAGAGACCCAGTACTTC. Encoded protein: CASSFNLQETQYF.

This rearrangement joins TRBV7-9 to TRBJ2-3, with no clear D. The germline V gene has CDR1 SEHNR and CDR2 FQNEAQ (reference sequence). The CDR3 is 12 residues long. V lost 5 bases and J 4 bases, leaving 7 bases between the germline ends. The CDR3 sequence: CASSHNSDTQYF. CDR3 in DNA: TGTGCCAGCAGCCATAACTCAGATACGCAGTATTTT.

The chain uses TRBV7-9 and TRBJ2-5, with D hard to call. The CDR3 covers 16 residues. Trimming stripped 3 bases from V and 0 bases from J, with 14 bases between. Germline V gene lookup returns CDR1 SEHNR and CDR2 FQNEAQ (reference sequence). Here the CDR3 DNA reads TGTGCCAGCAGCTTTACCCGGGCTCCGTACCAAGAGACCCAGTACTTC. The encoded protein is CASSFTRAPYQETQYF.

The chain combines TRBV19 with TRBJ2-2; 9 bases match TRBD1. J lost 6 bases, V lost 3 bases, and 11 bases had no gene match. CDR1 and CDR2 (germline): LNHDA, SQIVND (reference sequence). This CDR3 is built from 17 residues. CDR3 sequence: CASSIGHWTGEAGELFF. DNA of the CDR3: TGTGCCAGTAGTATTGGGCATTGGACAGGGGAGGCCGGGGAGCTGTTTTTT.

V usage is TRBV27 and J usage is TRBJ2-1, with D possibly matching TRBD1 (5 bases). The CDR3 is 12 residues long. The germline gives CDR1 MNHEY, CDR2 SMNVEV (reference sequence). The V and J ends lost 2 bases and 8 bases respectively, with 7 bases between them. The CDR3 coding sequence is TGTGCCAGCAGTTTACAGGGATATGAGCAGTTCTTC. Translation gives CASSLQGYEQFF.

Concerning this clone: This sample includes further DNA sequences coding for the same CDR3. The rearrangement uses TRBV29-1 and TRBJ2-7, with D hard to call. From germline, CDR1 is SQVTM and CDR2 ANQGSEA. The CDR3 has 11 residues. Trimming shortened V by 0 bases and J by 3 bases, and 3 bases separated the two germline ends. The CDR3 region has the DNA TGCAGCGTTGAAGATCGCTACGAGCAGTACTTC. Translating it yields CSVEDRYEQYF.

The chain uses TRBV5-6 and TRBJ2-2; TRBD1 aligns across 7 bases. The CDR3 totals 16 residues. Germline CDR1 and CDR2: SGHDT and YYEEEE. Trimming cost V 4 bases and J 1 base; bases outside gene matches: 7. The CDR3 coding sequence is TGTGCCAGCAGCCCGGGACAGCTTAGGAACACCGGGGAGCTGTTTTTT. Translation gives CASSPGQLRNTGELFF.

The chain combines TRBV7-6 with TRBJ2-2, with 11 bases aligning to TRBD2. The CDR3 length is 17 residues. The J segment lost 6 bases and the V segment lost 4 bases, leaving 10 bases of the junction unmatched. Germline values: CDR1 SGHVS, CDR2 FNYEAQ. CDR3 amino acids: CASSSTSGMGGAGELFF. CDR3 sequence (DNA): TGTGCCAGCAGCTCGACTAGCGGGATGGGGGGCGCCGGGGAGCTGTTTTTT.

The V and J genes are TRBV28 and TRBJ2-1; 7 bases match TRBD2. V was clipped by 2 bases and J by 2 bases; unmatched bases: 6. The CDR3 length is 16 residues. CDR1 is MDHEN, CDR2 SYDVKM, per germline. DNA for the CDR3: TGTGCCAGCAGTTTAGTAGGGCTAGCGGCCTACAATGAGCAGTTCTTC. Protein product: CASSLVGLAAYNEQFF.

This clone came up once. The V call is TRBV15, the J call TRBJ2-3; no clear D gene. The V end lost 3 bases, the J end lost 1 base, and 11 bases lay between the germline ends. This CDR3 has 15 residues. Looked up from germline, CDR1 is LNHNV and CDR2 is YYDKDF (reference sequence). The DNA for the CDR3 is TGTGCCACCAGCAGCCTCGGAAGGGGCACAGATACGCAGTATTTT. The encoded protein is CATSSLGRGTDTQYF.

As regards this clone: Other nucleotide sequences from this sample produce the same CDR3. The gene calls are TRBV7-9 and TRBJ2-5; D gene uncertain. The CDR3 spans 11 residues. CDR1 and CDR2 from the germline V gene are SEHNR and FQNEAQ (reference sequence). Trimming took 4 bases from V and 5 from J, leaving 5 bases between them. Here the CDR3 DNA reads TGTGCCAGCAGCTCTATGGAGACCCAGTACTTC. It specifies CASSSMETQYF.

The CDR3 reads CASSSGGDEQFF. The CDR3 bases are TGTGCCAGCAGCTCTGGGGGGGATGAGCAGTTCTTC. The chain has TRBV5-6 and TRBJ2-1; 7 bases fit TRBD2. CDR1 is SGHDT, CDR2 YYEEEE, per germline. CDR3 length: 12 amino acids. V shed 3 bases, J shed 8 bases, and the junction held 2 bases outside the gene matches.

The V call is TRBV12-5, the J call TRBJ2-1, with D hard to call. Trimming cost V 0 bases and J 6 bases, with 3 bases left between them. There are 12 residues in the CDR3. Germline V lookup: CDR1 LGHNT, CDR2 FRNRAP. CDR3: CASGLVRNEQFF. CDR3 in DNA: TGTGCTAGTGGTTTGGTACGCAATGAGCAGTTCTTC.

The chain has TRBV13 and TRBJ2-7, with D unclear. The V end was cut by 5 bases, the J end by 2 bases, with 10 bases between. This CDR3 contains 13 residues. CDR1 and CDR2 (germline): PRHDT, FYEKMQ (reference sequence). CDR3 nucleotides: TGTGCCAGCAGCCTTGACCGAACCTACGAGCAGTACTTC. Encoded protein: CASSLDRTYEQYF. Supplemented by reference TRBV13 and TRBJ2-7, the full variable domain reads AAGVIQSPRHLIKEKRETATLKCYPIPRHDTVYWYQQGPGQDPQFLISFYEKMQSDKGSIPDRFSAQQFSDYHSELNMSSLELGDSALYFCASSLDRTYEQYFGPGTRLTVT.

The chain carries TRBV9 and TRBJ2-2, with D possibly matching TRBD2 (6 bases). The length of the CDR3 is 16 residues. CDR1 SGDLS and CDR2 YYNGEE come from the germline V gene. Trimming left V 0 bases short and J 0 bases short, with 9 bases between. The CDR3 loop is CASSVGAGSNTGELFF. DNA of the CDR3: TGTGCCAGCAGCGTAGGGGCGGGATCGAACACCGGGGAGCTGTTTTTT.

This clone was recorded only once. The V gene is TRBV14, the J gene TRBJ2-7; tentatively, D is TRBD1 or TRBD2 (5 bases each). This CDR3 spans 15 amino acids. Germline V gene sequence: CDR1 SGHDN, CDR2 FVKESK. V was trimmed by 3 bases and J by 1 base, leaving 13 bases between them. CDR3 in DNA: TGTGCCAGCAGCCACCCGGGGACGGGGTCCTACGAGCAGTACTTC. Its translation: CASSHPGTGSYEQYF.

Concerning this clone itself: The junction does not match germline at one end; this may be a read error. The rearrangement links TRBV6-5 to TRBJ1-5, with D unresolved. CDR1 MNHEY and CDR2 SVGAGI come from the germline V gene. This CDR3 region has 13 residues. This CDR3 is CASSDSPVQPQHF. In nucleotides, the CDR3 is TGTGCCAGCAGTGACTCCCCGGTGCAGCCCCAGCATTTT.

This sequence joins TRBV10-3 and TRBJ2-3; a possible D gene is TRBD2 (5 bases). Between the trimmed V and J ends, which lost 2 bases and 6 bases, there was a span of 12 bases. The germline V gene encodes CDR1 ENHRY and CDR2 SYGVKD. This CDR3 is 14 amino acids long. CDR3 protein: CAISEGGGRDTQYF. The CDR3 DNA is TGTGCCATCAGTGAGGGAGGAGGTCGCGATACGCAGTATTTT.